The subject of this entry is one TCR beta chain. These data belong to a study of cytomegalovirus exposure and HLA in healthy donors. The CDR3 runs 13 residues. V lost 4 bases, J lost 3 bases, and 9 bases lay in between. From germline, CDR1 is SGHDT and CDR2 YYEEEE. PCR used 60 Vbeta primers and 13 Jbeta primers. This table comes from immunoSEQ multiplex PCR, and its TCRdb copy is limited to in-frame clones, with some not included. The sample lists about 190,000 clones; over 80% were seen once. Nominal health characterized the donors when sampled, though unrecorded immune exposures were likely. The sequence came from a man between 35 and 55 years old in good health and CMV-seropositive. V is TRBV5-6 and J is TRBJ2-3; D is unresolved. Specimen: PBMCs. The CDR3 bases are TGTGCCAGCAGCCTCACGGGTACAGATACGCAGTATTTT. Its protein is CASSLTGTDTQYF.